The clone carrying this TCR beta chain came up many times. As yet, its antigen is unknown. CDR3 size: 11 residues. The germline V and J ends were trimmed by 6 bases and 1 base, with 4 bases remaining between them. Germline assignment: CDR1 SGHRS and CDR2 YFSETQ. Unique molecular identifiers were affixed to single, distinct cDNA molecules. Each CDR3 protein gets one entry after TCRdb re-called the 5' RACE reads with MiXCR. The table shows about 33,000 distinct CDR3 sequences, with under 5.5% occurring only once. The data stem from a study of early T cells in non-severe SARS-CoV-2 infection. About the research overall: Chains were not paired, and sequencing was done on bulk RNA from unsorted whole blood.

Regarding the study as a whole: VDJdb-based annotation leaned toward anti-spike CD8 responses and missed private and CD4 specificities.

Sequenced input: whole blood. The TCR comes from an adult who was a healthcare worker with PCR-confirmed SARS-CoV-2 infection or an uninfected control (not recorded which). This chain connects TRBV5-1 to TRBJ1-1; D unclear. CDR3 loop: CASTENTEAFF. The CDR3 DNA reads TGCGCCAGCACGGAGAACACTGAAGCTTTCTTT. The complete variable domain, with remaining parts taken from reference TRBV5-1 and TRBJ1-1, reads KAGVTQTPRYLIKTRGQQVTLSCSPISGHRSVSWYQQTPGQGLQFLFEYFSETQRNKGNFPGRFSGRQFSNSRSEMNVSTLELGDSALYLCASTENTEAFFGQGTRLTVV.